The 10 T cell receptor beta chains below come from one sample, sequenced in a study of PD-1 blockade in mismatch repair-deficient tumors. Clones were sequenced by immunoSEQ multiplex PCR, and TCRdb holds only the in-frame ones, with some missing. The top ten hold about 10% of the sample, which has roughly 120,000 clones, roughly 86% seen once. Sequenced material: peripheral blood, taken approximately 71 weeks after starting pembrolizumab. Receptors were obtained from an adult with mismatch repair-deficient cancer.

For the CDR3, the DNA is TGTGCCAGTAGTTACGGGTACACAGATACGCAGTATTTT. Translating it yields CASSYGYTDTQYF. V gene TRBV19 combines with J gene TRBJ2-3; D gene ambiguous. The V end lost 5 bases, the J end lost 2 bases, and 8 bases lay between the germline ends. The CDR3 loop spans 13 amino acids. CDR1 LNHDA and CDR2 SQIVND come from the germline V gene (reference sequence).

CDR3 in amino acids: CASSDVIAGELFF. CDR3 sequence (DNA): TGTGCCTCCTCGGATGTTATCGCCGGGGAGCTGTTTTTT. V usage is TRBV6-1 and J usage is TRBJ2-2, with D unclear. The V gene's germline CDR1 is MNHNS and CDR2 SASEGT. Trimming cost V 11 bases and J 6 bases, with 16 bases left between them. This CDR3 has 13 residues.

The table lists this clone with a count of one. The chain has TRBV13 and TRBJ2-3, with 16 positions matching TRBD2. The CDR3 contains 17 residues. The V gene's germline CDR1 is PRHDT and CDR2 FYEKMQ (reference sequence). The V gene end was trimmed by 4 bases and the J gene end by 4 bases; junction bases not matched to a gene: 5. CDR3 in DNA: TGTGCCAGCAGCTCACCGGGACTAGCGGGAGGGTCAGATACGCAGTATTTT. Its translation: CASSSPGLAGGSDTQYF.

The chain links TRBV7-9 to TRBJ2-1; weak D call: TRBD1 (5 bases). CDR3 length: 12 residues. Per the germline V gene, CDR1 is SEHNR and CDR2 is FQNEAQ (reference sequence). Trimming stripped 3 bases from V and 10 bases from J, with 10 bases between. The CDR3 sequence: CASSFRAGEQFF. The CDR3 DNA reads as TGTGCCAGCAGCTTCAGGGCTGGGGAGCAGTTCTTC. The whole variable domain, remainder taken from reference TRBV7-9 and TRBJ2-1, is DTGVSQNPRHKITKRGQNVTFRCDPISEHNRLYWYRQTLGQGPEFLTYFQNEAQLEKSRLLSDRFSAERPKGSFSTLEIQRTEQGDSAMYLCASSFRAGEQFFGPGTRLTVL.

The V gene is TRBV9, the J gene TRBJ2-2; D unresolved. The CDR3 contains 17 residues. Trimming stripped 0 bases from V and 3 bases from J, with 15 bases between. The germline CDR1 and CDR2 sequences are SGDLS and YYNGEE. Here the CDR3 reads CASSVGWSSPHTGELFF. The CDR3 DNA is TGTGCCAGCAGCGTAGGTTGGAGCTCCCCGCACACCGGGGAGCTGTTTTTT.

The V call is TRBV14, the J call TRBJ2-7; D is uncertain. CDR1 is SGHDN and CDR2 is FVKESK in the germline V gene. Trimming pared 0 bases from V and 4 bases from J, leaving 13 bases between. This CDR3 has 15 residues. This CDR3 is CASSQDWREGYEQYF. The CDR3 DNA reads as TGTGCCAGCAGCCAAGATTGGCGAGAAGGTTACGAGCAGTACTTC.

V usage is TRBV9 and J usage is TRBJ2-1; D may be TRBD1 (5 bases). Germline V gene lookup returns CDR1 SGDLS and CDR2 YYNGEE. The CDR3 loop spans 15 amino acids. V lost 3 bases to trimming and J lost 4 bases, with 14 bases between them. The CDR3 DNA follows: TGTGCCAGCAGCGCCAGGGAAGTAGTTTACAATGAGCAGTTCTTC. Its translation: CASSAREVVYNEQFF.

This clone was detected only a few times. This specimen includes other DNA sequences encoding the same CDR3. The V call is TRBV2, the J call TRBJ2-7; D is undetermined. Germline V gene data show CDR1 as SNHLY and CDR2 as FYNNEI. The CDR3 runs 10 residues. Trimming removed 4 bases from V and 4 bases from J, with 2 bases in between. The CDR3 nucleotides are TGTGCCAGCAGTGGGTACGAGCAGTACTTC. Amino acid sequence: CASSGYEQYF.

This chain uses TRBV11-3 with TRBJ2-1, with 9 bases identical to TRBD2. The CDR3 is 19 amino acids. J was trimmed by 1 base and V by 5 bases; bases with no gene match: 15. Germline CDR1 reads SGHNT; CDR2 reads YENEEA. As DNA, the CDR3 is TGTGCCAGCAGCCGATATGGTAGCGGGAGAAGAAAGTCCTACAATGAGCAGTTCTTC. It encodes CASSRYGSGRRKSYNEQFF. Drawing the rest from reference TRBV11-3 and TRBJ2-1, the complete variable domain is EAGVVQSPRYKIIEKKQPVAFWCNPISGHNTLYWYLQNLGQGPELLIRYENEEAVDDSQLPKDRFSAERLKGVDSTLKIQPAELGDSAVYLCASSRYGSGRRKSYNEQFFGPGTRLTVL.

The chain has TRBV5-1 and TRBJ2-5, with 10 bases aligning to TRBD1. The CDR3 covers 15 residues. Trimming at V came to 4 bases and at J to 5 bases, leaving 8 bases not matched to a gene. The germline gives CDR1 SGHRS, CDR2 YFSETQ. The CDR3 sequence is CASSPGTGVGETQYF. The DNA of the CDR3 is TGCGCCAGCAGCCCCGGGACAGGGGTGGGGGAGACCCAGTACTTC.